The clone carrying this T cell receptor (beta chain) occurred a few times. Its antigen remains unknown. Mouse germline and gene names are used. The CDR3 end is not reached by the read, which stops 4 residues before it; the germline J gene fills it in. This specimen includes other DNA sequences encoding the same CDR3. These data belong to a study of CD8+ T cells in alopecia areata. Using CD4, CD8alpha, NKG2D, NKG2ACE and other markers, pooled cutaneous lymph node cells were sorted. RNA, once extracted, was reverse transcribed into cDNA for use as the sequencing template. Sequencing was performed with immunoSEQ multiplex PCR; in TCRdb, only in-frame clones are kept and a portion is missing. The table lists around 300,000 clones, no singletons, with 1.2% in the top ten. Study results and limitations: Scalp repertoires also include resident alphabeta T cells from normal skin.

Germline values: CDR1 NSQYPW, CDR2 LRSPGD (reference sequence). V was cut by 3 bases and J by 0 bases, with 10 bases left in between. The CDR3 consists of 15 residues. V usage is TRBV1 and J usage is TRBJ2-3; a weak D match, TRBD2 (6 bases). Sequenced material: CD4+ T cells sorted from a lymph node. This sequence was found in a C3H/HeJ mouse with alopecia areata. The MHC haplotype recorded for the strain is H2-k. The sequenced part of the CDR3 DNA is TGCACCTGCAGTGCTTGGGGGAGTAGTGCAGAA. Residues: CTCSAWGSSAE. The full CDR3 reads CTCSAWGSSAETLYF.